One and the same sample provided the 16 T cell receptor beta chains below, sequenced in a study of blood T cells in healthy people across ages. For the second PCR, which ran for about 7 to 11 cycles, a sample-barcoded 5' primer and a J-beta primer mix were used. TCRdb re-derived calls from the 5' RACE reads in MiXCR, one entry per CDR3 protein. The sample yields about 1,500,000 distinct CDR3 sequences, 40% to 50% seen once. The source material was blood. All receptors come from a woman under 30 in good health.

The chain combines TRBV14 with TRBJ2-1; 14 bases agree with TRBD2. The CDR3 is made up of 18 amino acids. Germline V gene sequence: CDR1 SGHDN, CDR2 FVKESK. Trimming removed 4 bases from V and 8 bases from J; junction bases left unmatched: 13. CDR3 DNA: TGTGCCAGCAGCCCCGGACTAGCGGGGGGCCGGGTTTTAGATGAGCAGTTCTTC. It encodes CASSPGLAGGRVLDEQFF.

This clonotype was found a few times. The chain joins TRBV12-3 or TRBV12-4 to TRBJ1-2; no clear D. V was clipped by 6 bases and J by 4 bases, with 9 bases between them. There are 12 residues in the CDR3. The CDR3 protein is CASSATAYGYTF. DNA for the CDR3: TGTGCCAGCAGCGCGACGGCCTATGGCTACACCTTC.

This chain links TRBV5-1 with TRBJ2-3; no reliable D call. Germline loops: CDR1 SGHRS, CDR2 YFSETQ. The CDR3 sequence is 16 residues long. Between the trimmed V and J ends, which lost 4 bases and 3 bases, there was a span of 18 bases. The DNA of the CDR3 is TGCGCCAGCAGCGGGCGCCTCGAGGATGGGACAGATACGCAGTATTTT. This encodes CASSGRLEDGTDTQYF.

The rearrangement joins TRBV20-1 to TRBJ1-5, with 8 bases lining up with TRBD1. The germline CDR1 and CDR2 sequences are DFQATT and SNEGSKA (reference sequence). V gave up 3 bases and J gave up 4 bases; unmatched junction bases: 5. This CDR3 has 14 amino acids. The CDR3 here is CSASATGGNQPQHF. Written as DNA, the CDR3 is TGCAGTGCTAGCGCTACAGGGGGGAATCAGCCCCAGCATTTT.

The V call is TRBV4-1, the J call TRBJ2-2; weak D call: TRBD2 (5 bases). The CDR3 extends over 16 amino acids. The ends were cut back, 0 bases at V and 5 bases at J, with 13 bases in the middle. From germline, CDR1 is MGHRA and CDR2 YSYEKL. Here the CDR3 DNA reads TGCGCCAGCAGCCAAGATGGAATTAGCGCGACCGGGGAGCTGTTTTTT. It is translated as CASSQDGISATGELFF.

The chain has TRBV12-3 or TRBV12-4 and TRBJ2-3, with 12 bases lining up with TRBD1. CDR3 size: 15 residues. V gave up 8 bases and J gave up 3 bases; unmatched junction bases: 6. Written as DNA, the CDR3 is TGTGCCAGCCGTTGGGGACAGGGGGCAACAGATACGCAGTATTTT. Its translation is CASRWGQGATDTQYF.

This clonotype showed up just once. CDR3: CAWQGVGETQYF. CDR3 nucleotides: TGTGCCTGGCAGGGGGTGGGAGAGACCCAGTACTTC. This chain uses TRBV30 with TRBJ2-5, with 7 nucleotides matching TRBD1. The CDR3 is made up of 12 amino acids. V lost 5 bases, J lost 4 bases, and 4 bases stayed unmatched. Germline V gives CDR1 GTSNPN, CDR2 SVGIG (reference sequence).

The CDR3, as DNA: TGTGCCAGCATCCTGCCGCCGACAGGCGATAGCAATCAGCCCCAGCATTTT. Amino acids: CASILPPTGDSNQPQHF. This chain links TRBV6-1 with TRBJ1-5; perhaps TRBD1 as D (6 bases). Germline values: CDR1 MNHNS, CDR2 SASEGT. Trimming took 7 bases from V and 0 from J, leaving 19 bases between them. This CDR3 is 17 amino acids long.

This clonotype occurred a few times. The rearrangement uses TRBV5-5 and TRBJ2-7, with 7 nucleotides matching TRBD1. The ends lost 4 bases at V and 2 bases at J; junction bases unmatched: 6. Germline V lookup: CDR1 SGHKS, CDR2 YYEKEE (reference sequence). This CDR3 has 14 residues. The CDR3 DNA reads TGTGCCAGCAGCGAAAGACAGGGAACCTACGAGCAGTACTTC. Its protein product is CASSERQGTYEQYF.

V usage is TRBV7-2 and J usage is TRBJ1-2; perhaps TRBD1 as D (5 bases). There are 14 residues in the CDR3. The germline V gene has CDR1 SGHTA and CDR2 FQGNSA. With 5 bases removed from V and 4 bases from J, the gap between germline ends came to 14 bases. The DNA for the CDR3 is TGTGCCAGCAGCAACCCGGGACGCTCCTATGGCTACACCTTC. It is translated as CASSNPGRSYGYTF.

This chain's CDR3 is CATSDPGGGYTF. The CDR3 DNA sequence: TGTGCCACCAGTGATCCAGGGGGTGGCTACACCTTC. The chain is built from TRBV24-1 and TRBJ1-2; 7 nucleotides match TRBD1. J lost 7 bases, V lost 3 bases, and 1 base had no gene match. The CDR3 totals 12 residues. CDR1 is KGHDR and CDR2 is SFDVKD in the germline V gene.

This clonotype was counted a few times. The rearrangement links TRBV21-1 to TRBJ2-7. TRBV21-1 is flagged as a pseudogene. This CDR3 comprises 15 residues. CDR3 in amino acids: CASSKKWRRSYEQYF. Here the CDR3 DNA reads TGTGCCAGCAGTAAAAAGTGGAGGCGTTCCTACGAGCAGTACTTC.

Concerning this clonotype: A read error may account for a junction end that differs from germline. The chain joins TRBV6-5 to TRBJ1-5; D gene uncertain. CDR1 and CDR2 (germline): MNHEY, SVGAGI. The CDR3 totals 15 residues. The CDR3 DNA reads TGTGCCGGCAGTTACTCGATGGGGTCCAATCAGCCCCAGCATTTT. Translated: CAGSYSMGSNQPQHF.

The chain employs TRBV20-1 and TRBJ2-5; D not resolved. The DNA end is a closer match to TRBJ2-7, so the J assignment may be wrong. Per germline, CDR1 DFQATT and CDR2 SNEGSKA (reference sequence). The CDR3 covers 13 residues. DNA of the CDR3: TGCAGTGCCACACCCTCGGGCTTTCCCGAGCAGTACTTC. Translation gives CSATPSGFPEQYF.

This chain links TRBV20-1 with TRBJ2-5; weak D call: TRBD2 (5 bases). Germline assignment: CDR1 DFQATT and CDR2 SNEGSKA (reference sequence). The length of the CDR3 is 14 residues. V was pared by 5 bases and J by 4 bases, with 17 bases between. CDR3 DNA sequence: TGCAGTGCTGGACCTACTAGTTCCGGAGAGACCCAGTACTTC. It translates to CSAGPTSSGETQYF.

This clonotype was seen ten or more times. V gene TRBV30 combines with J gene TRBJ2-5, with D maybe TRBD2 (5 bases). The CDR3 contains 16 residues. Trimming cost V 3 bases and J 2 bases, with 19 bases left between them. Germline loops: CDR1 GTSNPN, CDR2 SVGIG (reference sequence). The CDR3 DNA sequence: TGTGCCTGGAGGAAGGACTTACAAATCAATCAAGAGACCCAGTACTTC. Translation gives CAWRKDLQINQETQYF.